A single sample is the source of the 22 T cell receptor beta chains below, sequenced in a study of T cells in localized non-small cell lung cancer. Method: immunoSEQ multiplex PCR; TCRdb's copy keeps in-frame clones and lacks some. Here the sample spans roughly 30,000 clones, about 88% being singletons. Source: peripheral blood, taken before any cancer treatment. Source of these receptors: a woman aged 35-70 years with stage I lung adenocarcinoma.

This rearrangement joins TRBV7-7 to TRBJ1-1; the D is unclear. Germline CDR1 SSHAT, CDR2 FNYEAQ (reference sequence). The ends were cut back, 2 bases at V and 1 base at J, with 5 bases in the middle. This CDR3 has 13 amino acids. This CDR3 reads CASSLTTNTEAFF. CDR3 nucleotides: TGTGCCAGCAGCTTAACCACGAACACTGAAGCTTTCTTT.

This chain connects TRBV6-5 to TRBJ1-2, with 8 bases fitting TRBD1. Germline V gives CDR1 MNHEY, CDR2 SVGAGI. V was clipped by 4 bases and J by 2 bases; unmatched bases: 3. The CDR3 is 14 residues long. The CDR3 DNA reads as TGTGCCAGCAGTTGGGACAGGAAAAACTATGGCTACACCTTC. Its protein product is CASSWDRKNYGYTF.

The rearrangement joins TRBV18 to TRBJ2-7, with D perhaps matching TRBD2 (5 bases). The germline gives CDR1 KGHSH, CDR2 LQKENI. The V end lost 6 bases, the J end lost 7 bases, and 13 bases lay between the germline ends. CDR3 size: 12 residues. The CDR3: CASSPDSREQYF. In DNA, the CDR3 is TGTGCCAGCTCCCCGGACTCCAGAGAGCAGTACTTC. The full variable domain, in which reference TRBV18 and TRBJ2-7 provide the parts outside the CDR3, is NAGVMQNPRHLVRRRGQEARLRCSPMKGHSHVYWYRQLPEEGLKFMVYLQKENIIDESGMPKERFSAEFPKEGPSILRIQQVVRGDSAAYFCASSPDSREQYFGPGTRLTVT.

The chain recombines TRBV19 with TRBJ2-5; 8 bases agree with TRBD1. Trimming took 4 bases from V and 4 from J; bases not matched to a gene: 8. CDR1 is LNHDA, CDR2 SQIVND, per germline (reference sequence). The CDR3 spans 15 residues. In DNA, the CDR3 is TGTGCCAGTAGTACTGGACAGGGAATGGTAGAGACCCAGTACTTC. Its translation is CASSTGQGMVETQYF.

The rearrangement joins TRBV7-2 to TRBJ2-3; no firm D call. The germline CDR1 and CDR2 sequences are SGHTA and FQGNSA. The CDR3 length is 15 residues. Trimming cost V 1 base and J 0 bases, with 8 bases left between them. The CDR3 nucleotides read TGTGCCAGCAGCTTAGAACGGTATAGCACAGATACGCAGTATTTT. Translating gives CASSLERYSTDTQYF.

This clone was found once. This chain joins TRBV7-3 and TRBJ2-3, with D hard to call. The CDR3 has 16 amino acids. V shed 2 bases and J shed 3 bases, with 15 bases lying between them. Germline loops: CDR1 SGHTA, CDR2 FQGTGA. The chain's CDR3 is CASSLAGPLGTDTQYF. CDR3 DNA: TGTGCCAGCAGCTTAGCCGGTCCCCTGGGGACAGATACGCAGTATTTT.

V usage is TRBV7-2 and J usage is TRBJ2-7; no definite D call. Germline lookup yields CDR1 SGHTA and CDR2 FQGNSA. With 4 bases removed from V and 7 bases from J, the gap between germline ends came to 14 bases. The CDR3 has 13 residues. DNA for the CDR3: TGTGCCAGCAGCTCGCTACGGGCCAAGGAGCAGTACTTC. Translation gives CASSSLRAKEQYF.

This clone was detected a few times. This chain joins TRBV7-3 and TRBJ2-7, with D hard to call. V lost 3 bases and J lost 0, with 6 bases in between. CDR3 length equals 13 residues. Germline assignment: CDR1 SGHTA and CDR2 FQGTGA. The CDR3 nucleotides are TGTGCCAGCAGCTTGGCAGCCTCCTACGAGCAGTACTTC. The encoded protein is CASSLAASYEQYF.

By sample share, this clone is medium-sized. V usage is TRBV29-1 and J usage is TRBJ1-2; D gene unclear. V dropped 1 base and J dropped 4 bases, with 13 bases sitting between them. This CDR3 spans 14 amino acids. Germline V gives CDR1 SQVTM, CDR2 ANQGSEA. The CDR3 bases are TGCAGCGTTGAAGTCCTTTCCTCGGGCTATGGCTACACCTTC. This codes for CSVEVLSSGYGYTF.

The chain recombines TRBV7-8 with TRBJ2-7; TRBD2 might be the D (6 bases). Trimming took off 5 bases at V and 2 bases at J, with 10 bases between the two ends. Per germline, CDR1 SGHVS and CDR2 FQNEAQ. The CDR3 length is 13 residues. The DNA of the CDR3 is TGTGCCAGCAGCCGGGACTCTCCCTACGAGCAGTACTTC. It encodes CASSRDSPYEQYF.

The chain has TRBV5-4 and TRBJ2-5; possibly TRBD1 for D (6 bases). V lost 0 bases and J lost 4, with 10 bases in between. Germline-derived CDR1 and CDR2 are SGHNT and YYREEE (reference sequence). This CDR3 region has 14 residues. This CDR3 is CASSLDRVGETQYF. In nucleotides, the CDR3 is TGTGCCAGCAGCTTGGACAGGGTGGGAGAGACCCAGTACTTC.

The chain is built from TRBV27 and TRBJ1-5; the D is unclear. Germline assignment: CDR1 MNHEY and CDR2 SMNVEV (reference sequence). The CDR3 has 13 residues. V was cut by 1 base and J by 9 bases, with 10 bases left in between. CDR3 amino acids: CASSLFSEGPQHF. The CDR3 bases are TGTGCCAGCAGTTTATTTTCCGAGGGGCCCCAGCATTTT.

The rearrangement joins TRBV5-6 to TRBJ1-3, with no clear D. The CDR3 is 13 residues long. V lost 4 bases to trimming and J lost 4 bases, with 9 bases between them. Germline CDR1 is SGHDT and CDR2 is YYEEEE. This CDR3 is CASSLGRGNTIYF. The CDR3 DNA reads TGTGCCAGCAGCCTAGGACGGGGAAACACCATATATTTT. Supplemented by reference TRBV5-6 and TRBJ1-3, the full variable domain reads DAGVTQSPTHLIKTRGQQVTLRCSPKSGHDTVSWYQQALGQGPQFIFQYYEEEERQRGNFPDRFSGHQFPNYSSELNVNALLLGDSALYLCASSLGRGNTIYFGEGSWLTVV.

Note on this clone: Other nucleotide sequences in the sample specify the same CDR3. The gene calls are TRBV27 and TRBJ1-1; D might be TRBD1 (6 bases). Per germline, CDR1 MNHEY and CDR2 SMNVEV (reference sequence). This CDR3 region has 15 residues. Trimming pared 2 bases from V and 0 bases from J, leaving 10 bases between. The CDR3 loop is CASSLSGQLNTEAFF. For the CDR3, the DNA is TGTGCCAGCAGTTTAAGCGGACAGTTGAACACTGAAGCTTTCTTT.

The J gene is TRBJ1-3, the V gene TRBV4-3, with D perhaps matching TRBD1 (6 bases). Germline CDR1 LGHNA, CDR2 YSLEER. The CDR3 length is 16 residues. V shed 1 base and J shed 0 bases, with 10 bases lying between them. In DNA, the CDR3 is TGCGCCAGCAGCCAAGTTACAGGGAGCTCTGGAAACACCATATATTTT. Amino acids: CASSQVTGSSGNTIYF.

This clone was recorded only once. The V call is TRBV2, the J call TRBJ2-5; D unresolved. The CDR3 has 11 residues. V lost 9 bases, J lost 3 bases, and 8 bases lay in between. Germline V gives CDR1 SNHLY, CDR2 FYNNEI. The CDR3 DNA sequence: TGTGCCAGGAGAGTGGAAGAGACCCAGTACTTC. Its protein product is CARRVEETQYF.

There are a few counts of this clone. CDR3 bases: TGTGCCAGCAGTGAAGTGGGAGACGAGCAGTACTTC. Protein product: CASSEVGDEQYF. The rearrangement joins TRBV2 to TRBJ2-7, with D possibly matching TRBD2 (5 bases). V lost 1 base to trimming and J lost 5 bases, with 6 bases between them. Germline V gene data show CDR1 as SNHLY and CDR2 as FYNNEI. CDR3 size: 12 residues.

The chain couples TRBV7-8 to TRBJ1-5; D uncertain. Germline CDR1 and CDR2: SGHVS and FQNEAQ. Between the trimmed V and J ends, which lost 0 bases and 2 bases, there was a span of 11 bases. This CDR3 has 16 amino acids. CDR3 amino acids: CASSLAGKIGNQPQHF. In DNA, the CDR3 is TGTGCCAGCAGCTTAGCAGGGAAGATTGGCAATCAGCCCCAGCATTTT.

This clone was observed a few times. The chain has TRBV12-5 and TRBJ1-3; D call uncertain. The CDR3 has 13 amino acids. From germline, CDR1 is LGHNT and CDR2 FRNRAP. V was pared by 7 bases and J by 5 bases, with 12 bases between. The CDR3, as DNA: TGTGCTAGTGTCTCCGGCGAGCGAAACACCATATATTTT. It translates to CASVSGERNTIYF.

CDR3 protein: CASSPPARGYGYTF. The CDR3 coding sequence is TGTGCCAGCTCACCACCGGCTCGGGGCTATGGCTACACCTTC. V and J are TRBV18 and TRBJ1-2; D is undetermined. Germline CDR1 is KGHSH and CDR2 is LQKENI. The CDR3 loop spans 14 amino acids. The V and J ends lost 0 bases and 4 bases respectively, with 9 bases between them.

The chain employs TRBV19 and TRBJ1-2, with D perhaps matching TRBD1 (6 bases). Germline V gene sequence: CDR1 LNHDA, CDR2 SQIVND (reference sequence). There are 15 residues in the CDR3. V dropped 3 bases and J dropped 2 bases, with 13 bases sitting between them. The CDR3 nucleotides are TGTGCCAGTAGTATTAGCCCGGACAGAAACTATGGCTACACCTTC. This codes for CASSISPDRNYGYTF. The full variable domain, with the rest looked up from reference TRBV19 and TRBJ1-2, is DGGITQSPKYLFRKEGQNVTLSCEQNLNHDAMYWYRQDPGQGLRLIYYSQIVNDFQKGDIAEGYSVSREKKESFPLTVTSAQKNPTAFYLCASSISPDRNYGYTFGSGTRLTVV.

J is TRBJ1-5 and V is TRBV6-1; D is unresolved. CDR1 is MNHNS, CDR2 SASEGT, per germline. V lost 4 bases and J lost 0, with 10 bases in between. This CDR3 has 15 residues. The CDR3 DNA follows: TGTGCCAGCAGTGCGATACAGACTAGCAATCAGCCCCAGCATTTT. This codes for CASSAIQTSNQPQHF.